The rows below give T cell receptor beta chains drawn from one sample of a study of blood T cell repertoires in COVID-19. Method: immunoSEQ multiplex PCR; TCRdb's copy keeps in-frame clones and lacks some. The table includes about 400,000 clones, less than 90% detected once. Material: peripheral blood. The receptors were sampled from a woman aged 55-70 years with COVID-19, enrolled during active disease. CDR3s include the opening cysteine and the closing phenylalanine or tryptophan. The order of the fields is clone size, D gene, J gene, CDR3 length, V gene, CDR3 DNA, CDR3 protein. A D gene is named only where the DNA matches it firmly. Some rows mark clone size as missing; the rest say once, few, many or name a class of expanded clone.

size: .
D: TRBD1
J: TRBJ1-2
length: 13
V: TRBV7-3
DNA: TGTGCCAGCAGCACGGACAGGATGAATGGCTACACCTTC
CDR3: CASSTDRMNGYTF

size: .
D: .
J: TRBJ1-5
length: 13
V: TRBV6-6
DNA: TGTGCAGGGGCCACCACCCAAAATCAGCCCCAGCATTTT
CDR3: CAGATTQNQPQHF

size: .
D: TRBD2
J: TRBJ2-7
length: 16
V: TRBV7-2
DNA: TGTGCCAGCAGCTTTGGGGCTAGCGGGGGGGCCAACGAGCAGTACTTC
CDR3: CASSFGASGGANEQYF

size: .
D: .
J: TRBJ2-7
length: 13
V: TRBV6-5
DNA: TGTGCCGGAAGCCCTCGGGGGGCCCACGAGCAGTACTTC
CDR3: CAGSPRGAHEQYF

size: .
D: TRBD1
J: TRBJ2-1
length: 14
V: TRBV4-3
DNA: TGCGCCAGCAGCCCCCACAGGGGCGCGAATGAGCAGTTCTTC
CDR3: CASSPHRGANEQFF

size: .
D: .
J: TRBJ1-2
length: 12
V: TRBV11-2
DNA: TGTGCCAGCAGCTCCGGGGGGCTTGGCTACACCTTC
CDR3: CASSSGGLGYTF

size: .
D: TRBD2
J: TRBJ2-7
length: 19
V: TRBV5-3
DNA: TGTGCCAGAAGCTGGGGACACCTTATTCGGACTAGCGGGGGATACGAGCAGTACTTC
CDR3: CARSWGHLIRTSGGYEQYF

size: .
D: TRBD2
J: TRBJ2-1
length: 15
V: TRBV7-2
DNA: TGTGCCAGCAGCCCTCTAGCGGGGCCGTACAATGAGCAGTTCTTC
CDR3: CASSPLAGPYNEQFF

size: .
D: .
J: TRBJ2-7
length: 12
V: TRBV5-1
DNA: TGCGCCAGCAGATCTGAGTTCTACGAGCAGTACTTC
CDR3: CASRSEFYEQYF

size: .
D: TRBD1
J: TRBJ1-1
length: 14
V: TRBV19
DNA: TGTGCCAGTAGTACGGGACAGCAGAACACTGAAGCTTTCTTT
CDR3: CASSTGQQNTEAFF

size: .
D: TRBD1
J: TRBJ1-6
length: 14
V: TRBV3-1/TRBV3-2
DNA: TGTGCCAGTGGGACAGCCTCCTATAATTCACCCCTCCACTTT
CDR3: CASGTASYNSPLHF

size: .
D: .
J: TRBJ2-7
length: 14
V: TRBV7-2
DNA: TGTGCCAGCAGCCCCTTACAGAGTTCCTACGAGCAGTACTTC
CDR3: CASSPLQSSYEQYF

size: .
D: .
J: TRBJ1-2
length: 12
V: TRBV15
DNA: TGTGCCACCAGCAGGACACTGGATGGCTACACCTTC
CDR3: CATSRTLDGYTF

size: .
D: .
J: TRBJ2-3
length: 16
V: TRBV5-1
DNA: TGCGCCAGCAGCTTGGCCAGGGACACCTTCACAGATACGCAGTATTTT
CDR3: CASSLARDTFTDTQYF

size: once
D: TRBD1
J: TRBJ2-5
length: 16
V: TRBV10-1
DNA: TGCGCCAGCAGTGGCCCCGGGACAGGGGGCGCGGAGACCCAGTACTTC
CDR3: CASSGPGTGGAETQYF

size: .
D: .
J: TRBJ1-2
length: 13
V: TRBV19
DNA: TGTGCCAGCACCATCCTCAGGGGAGAGGGCTACACCTTC
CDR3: CASTILRGEGYTF

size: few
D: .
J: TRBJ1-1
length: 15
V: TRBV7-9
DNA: TGTGCCAGCAGCCCATACGCGAGGAGGAACACTGAAGCTTTCTTT
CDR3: CASSPYARRNTEAFF

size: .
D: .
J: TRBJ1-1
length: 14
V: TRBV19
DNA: TGTGCCACCGATTCGGGAGTCTGGAACACTGAAGCTTTCTTT
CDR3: CATDSGVWNTEAFF

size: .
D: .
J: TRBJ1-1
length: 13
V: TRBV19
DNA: TGTGCCAGTAGTACCCGGGTCGGTACTGAAGCTTTCTTT
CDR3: CASSTRVGTEAFF

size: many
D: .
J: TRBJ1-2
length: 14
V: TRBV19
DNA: TGTGCCAGTAGTTTTGACACGGGAAACTATGGCTACACCTTC
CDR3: CASSFDTGNYGYTF

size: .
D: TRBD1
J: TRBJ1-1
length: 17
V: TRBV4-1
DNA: TGCGCCAGCAGCCAAGTAGGGCAGGGGGCTTTAGACACTGAAGCTTTCTTT
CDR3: CASSQVGQGALDTEAFF

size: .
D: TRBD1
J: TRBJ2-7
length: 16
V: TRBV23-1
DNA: TGCGCCAGCAGTCAACGGGACAGGGATAAAGACTACGAGCAGTACTTC
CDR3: CASSQRDRDKDYEQYF

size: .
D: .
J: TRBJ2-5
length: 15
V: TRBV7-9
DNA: TGTGCCAGCAGCTTAGTCGGGTCCGTTAGTGAGACCCAGTACTTC
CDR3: CASSLVGSVSETQYF

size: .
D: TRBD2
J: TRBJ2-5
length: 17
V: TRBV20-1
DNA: TGCAGTGCTATTGAGGGGAGGACTAGCGGATTTCAAGAGACCCAGTACTTC
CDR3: CSAIEGRTSGFQETQYF

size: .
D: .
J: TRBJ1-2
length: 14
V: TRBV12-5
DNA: TGTGCTAGTGGTTTGGGGGCAGGGAGGCATGGCTACACCTTC
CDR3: CASGLGAGRHGYTF

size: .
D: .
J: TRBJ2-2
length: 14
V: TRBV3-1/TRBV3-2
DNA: TGTGCCAGCAGACGTGACTGGTCCGCCGGGGAGCTGTTTTTT
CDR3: CASRRDWSAGELFF

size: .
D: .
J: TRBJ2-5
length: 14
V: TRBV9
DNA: TGTGCCAGCAGCGAGGGACATCTCCAAGAGACCCAGTACTTC
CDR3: CASSEGHLQETQYF

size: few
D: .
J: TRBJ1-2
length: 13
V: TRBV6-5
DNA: TGTGCCAGCACCAGGGGATGGAACTATGGCTACACCTTC
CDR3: CASTRGWNYGYTF

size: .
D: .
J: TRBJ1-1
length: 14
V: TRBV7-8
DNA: TGTGCCAGCAGCTTCCGGGACATCCACACTGAAGCTTTCTTT
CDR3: CASSFRDIHTEAFF